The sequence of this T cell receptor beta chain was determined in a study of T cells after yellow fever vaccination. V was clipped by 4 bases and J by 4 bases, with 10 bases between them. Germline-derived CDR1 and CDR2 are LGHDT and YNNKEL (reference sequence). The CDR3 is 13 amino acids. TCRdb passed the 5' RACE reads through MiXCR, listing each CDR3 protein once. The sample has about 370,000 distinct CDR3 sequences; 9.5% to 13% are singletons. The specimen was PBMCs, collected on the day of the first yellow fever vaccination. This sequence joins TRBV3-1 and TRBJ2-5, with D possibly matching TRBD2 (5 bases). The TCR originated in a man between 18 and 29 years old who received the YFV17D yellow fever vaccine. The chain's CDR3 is CASSPGNPETQYF. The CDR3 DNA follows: TGTGCCAGCAGCCCCGGGAATCCAGAGACCCAGTACTTC.